A single sample is the source of the 22 T cell receptor beta chains below, sequenced in a study of T cells in Graves' hyperthyroidism and ophthalmopathy. Amplification targeted TCR beta CDR3 regions from RNA transcripts. HTBI primers were used for first-round RT-PCR of the TCR CDR3. Via MiXCR, TCRdb re-called the multiplex PCR reads, giving one row per CDR3 protein. Among about 210,000 distinct CDR3 sequences, approximately 16% were seen once, and the ten largest hold about two fifths. The specimen was blood. The receptor source for this set is a man aged 40-50 years with Graves' hyperthyroidism.

The chain carries TRBV5-1 and TRBJ1-1; 8 nucleotides align to TRBD1. The CDR3 consists of 17 residues. Germline assignment: CDR1 SGHRS and CDR2 YFSETQ. J was trimmed by 0 bases and V by 1 base; bases with no gene match: 8. Here the CDR3 reads CASSLQGAPSMNTEAFF. The CDR3, as DNA: TGCGCCAGCAGCTTGCAGGGGGCCCCCTCGATGAACACTGAAGCTTTCTTT. Filled out from reference TRBV5-1 and TRBJ1-1, the complete variable domain reads KAGVTQTPRYLIKTRGQQVTLSCSPISGHRSVSWYQQTPGQGLQFLFEYFSETQRNKGNFPGRFSGRQFSNSRSEMNVSTLELGDSALYLCASSLQGAPSMNTEAFFGQGTRLTVV.

The gene calls are TRBV7-2 and TRBJ2-7; TRBD2 agrees at 8 bases. Germline assignment: CDR1 SGHTA and CDR2 FQGNSA. The CDR3 covers 14 residues. The trim removed 6 bases at V and 4 bases at J, leaving 8 bases unmatched. CDR3 DNA sequence: TGTGCCAGCAGTCCCGGGGGGGCTGGGTACGAGCAGTACTTC. Translation: CASSPGGAGYEQYF.

This clonotype was counted many times. V gene TRBV12-3 or TRBV12-4 combines with J gene TRBJ2-3; no clear D gene. The CDR3 has 15 amino acids. The V and J ends lost 5 bases and 4 bases respectively, with 16 bases between them. The DNA of the CDR3 is TGTGCCAGCAGTCCCCGTCCCACAGACTCAGATACGCAGTATTTT. Protein: CASSPRPTDSDTQYF.

The rearrangement uses TRBV9 and TRBJ2-7, with D maybe TRBD2 (6 bases). CDR1 SGDLS and CDR2 YYNGEE come from the germline V gene. CDR3 length: 14 amino acids. V lost 0 bases to trimming and J lost 7 bases, with 14 bases between them. The CDR3 nucleotides read TGTGCCAGCAGCGTAGGTACAGCCGGGGGAGAGCAGTACTTC. Amino acid sequence: CASSVGTAGGEQYF.

At least ten counts were recorded for this clonotype. This rearrangement joins TRBV24-1 to TRBJ1-2; 9 bases agree with TRBD1. The J segment lost 5 bases and the V segment lost 3 bases, leaving 9 bases of the junction unmatched. This CDR3 comprises 16 residues. Germline CDR1 KGHDR, CDR2 SFDVKD. CDR3 in DNA: TGTGCCACCAGTGATAAATGGGGGACAGGGATTTATGGCTACACCTTC. This encodes CATSDKWGTGIYGYTF.

The rearrangement uses TRBV6-2 or TRBV6-3 and TRBJ1-1; D not certain. The CDR3 spans 12 residues. Germline V CDR1 and CDR2: MNHEY, SVGEGT. Trimming left V 4 bases short and J 7 bases short, with 10 bases between. The CDR3 spells CASSFPEYEAFF. Here the CDR3 DNA reads TGTGCCAGCAGTTTCCCGGAATATGAAGCTTTCTTT.

This clonotype was seen ten or more times. J is TRBJ1-6 and V is TRBV2; tentative D call: TRBD1 (6 bases). The V end lost 8 bases, the J end lost 9 bases, and 14 bases lay between the germline ends. Germline values: CDR1 SNHLY, CDR2 FYNNEI. The CDR3 contains 13 residues. The CDR3 DNA reads TGTGCCAGCCAGGGCGGGGGCTTTTCACCCCTCCACTTT. Protein sequence: CASQGGGFSPLHF.

This clonotype showed up many times. The chain combines TRBV27 with TRBJ1-2, with D possibly matching TRBD1 (6 bases). V lost 4 bases, J lost 8 bases, and 17 bases lay in between. Germline V gene data show CDR1 as MNHEY and CDR2 as SMNVEV (reference sequence). The CDR3 consists of 14 residues. In DNA, the CDR3 is TGTGCCAGCAGTTCCCTCGACAGGCTCGAGGGCTACACCTTC. Translating gives CASSSLDRLEGYTF.

The chain has TRBV7-9 and TRBJ1-1; 8 nucleotides line up with TRBD1. Germline trimming cut 1 base from V and 3 bases from J; bases unmatched to any gene: 7. Germline CDR1 and CDR2: SEHNR and FQNEAQ (reference sequence). This CDR3 is built from 16 residues. The chain's CDR3 is CASSLDRGSLYTEAFF. The CDR3 coding sequence is TGTGCCAGCAGCTTAGACAGGGGGTCTTTGTACACTGAAGCTTTCTTT.

This clonotype came up many times. The rearrangement joins TRBV7-2 to TRBJ2-7; D not resolved. Germline V gene sequence: CDR1 SGHTA, CDR2 FQGNSA. V was clipped by 1 base and J by 0 bases, with 10 bases between them. This CDR3 has 15 residues. The CDR3 DNA is TGTGCCAGCAGCTTAGGGGCTTTGAGCTCCTACGAGCAGTACTTC. Protein product: CASSLGALSSYEQYF.

The genes are TRBV29-1 and TRBJ2-3; D is possibly TRBD1 (6 bases). The V end lost 4 bases, the J end lost 3 bases, and 11 bases lay between the germline ends. The CDR3 covers 13 residues. Germline V lookup: CDR1 SQVTM, CDR2 ANQGSEA. In DNA form, the CDR3 reads TGCAGCGTTGGAGGCAGGGGTACAGATACGCAGTATTTT. It codes for CSVGGRGTDTQYF.

The chain uses TRBV29-1 and TRBJ2-5; 12 nucleotides align to TRBD1. Germline V lookup: CDR1 SQVTM, CDR2 ANQGSEA. The V segment lost 7 bases and the J segment 4 bases; nucleotides outside the gene matches: 4. This CDR3 has 13 amino acids. In DNA, the CDR3 is TGCAGCGCCGGGACAGGGGGCGGAGAGACCCAGTACTTC. Amino acid sequence: CSAGTGGGETQYF. The full variable domain, completed using reference TRBV29-1 and TRBJ2-5, is SAVISQKPSRDICQRGTSLTIQCQVDSQVTMMFWYRQQPGQSLTLIATANQGSEATYESGFVIDKFPISRPNLTFSTLTVSNMSPEDSSIYLCSAGTGGGETQYFGPGTRLLVL.

Many counts were recorded for this clonotype. CDR3 sequence reads: CASRVTPSAGGYGYTF. The CDR3 DNA sequence: TGTGCCAGCAGAGTTACCCCTTCGGCGGGAGGCTATGGCTACACCTTC. The chain carries TRBV12-3 or TRBV12-4 and TRBJ1-2; D gene uncertain. Trimming took off 6 bases at V and 4 bases at J, with 21 bases between the two ends. The CDR3 sequence is 16 residues long.

The CDR3 DNA sequence: TGTGCCAGCAGCCAGACCGGGACTAGCGGGTTCCAAGAGACCCAGTACTTC. Translated, it gives CASSQTGTSGFQETQYF. This chain connects TRBV11-2 to TRBJ2-5; 12 nucleotides align to TRBD2. CDR3 length equals 17 residues. Per the germline V gene, CDR1 is SGHAT and CDR2 is FQNNGV. Germline trimming cut 5 bases from V and 1 base from J; bases unmatched to any gene: 8. Full variable domain (outside the CDR3, taken from reference TRBV11-2 and TRBJ2-5): EAGVAQSPRYKIIEKRQSVAFWCNPISGHATLYWYQQILGQGPKLLIQFQNNGVVDDSQLPKDRFSAERLKGVDSTLKIQPAKLEDSAVYLCASSQTGTSGFQETQYFGPGTRLLVL.

This clonotype was seen at least ten times. The V gene is TRBV7-2, the J gene TRBJ1-1; 8 positions agree with TRBD1. Germline V gene lookup returns CDR1 SGHTA and CDR2 FQGNSA. Unmatched junction bases numbered 12, after V lost 2 bases and J lost 7 bases. The CDR3 sequence is 16 residues long. The CDR3 sequence is CASSLSLGQGLSEAFF. DNA for the CDR3: TGTGCCAGCAGCTTATCTCTCGGACAGGGCTTAAGTGAAGCTTTCTTT.

This clonotype was found many times. V and J are TRBV18 and TRBJ1-1; D may be TRBD1 (5 bases). In germline, CDR1 is KGHSH, CDR2 LQKENI. V was shortened by 4 bases and J by 4 bases, with 16 bases between the two germline ends. The CDR3 has 15 residues. CDR3 residues: CASSHRDPPATEAFF. In DNA, the CDR3 is TGTGCCAGCTCACACCGGGACCCGCCAGCCACTGAAGCTTTCTTT.

This clonotype was detected ten times or more. The V call is TRBV18, the J call TRBJ2-7, with D perhaps matching TRBD1 (7 bases). Trimming removed 3 bases at V and 1 base at J, with 13 bases between. Germline-derived CDR1 and CDR2 are KGHSH and LQKENI. The CDR3 has 15 amino acids. The chain's CDR3 is CASSPRQGLSYEQYF. The DNA of the CDR3 is TGTGCCAGCTCACCCCGACAGGGACTTTCCTACGAGCAGTACTTC.

This clonotype was seen at least ten times. In DNA form, the CDR3 reads TGTGCCAGCAGATTGGGACTATCGGCCGGGTACGAGCAGTACTTC. This encodes CASRLGLSAGYEQYF. The chain carries TRBV6-1 and TRBJ2-7, with 7 nucleotides matching TRBD2. Germline lookup yields CDR1 MNHNS and CDR2 SASEGT. V lost 6 bases and J lost 4; bases outside the gene matches: 12. The CDR3 runs to 15 residues.

This clonotype was detected ten times or more. The V call is TRBV4-1, the J call TRBJ1-2; D ambiguous. V lost 0 bases and J 4 bases, leaving 6 bases between the germline ends. The CDR3 length is 13 residues. The germline V gene encodes CDR1 MGHRA and CDR2 YSYEKL. CDR3 in amino acids: CASSQDVGYGYTF. The CDR3 DNA sequence: TGCGCCAGCAGCCAAGACGTCGGCTATGGCTACACCTTC.

This clonotype was seen many times. This chain links TRBV11-2 with TRBJ2-1; 10 bases align to TRBD1. The CDR3 length is 15 residues. With 3 bases clipped from V and 5 bases from J, the junction kept 4 bases outside the gene matches. Germline V gene sequence: CDR1 SGHAT, CDR2 FQNNGV. CDR3 sequence reads: CASSLAGTGDNEQFF. The DNA of the CDR3 is TGTGCCAGCAGCTTGGCCGGGACAGGGGACAATGAGCAGTTCTTC.

This clonotype was picked up many times. The rearrangement links TRBV3-1 to TRBJ2-5; no reliable D call. The CDR3 is made up of 15 amino acids. Trimming removed 0 bases from V and 7 bases from J, with 15 bases in between. Germline V CDR1 and CDR2: LGHDT, YNNKEL (reference sequence). The DNA of the CDR3 is TGTGCCAGCAGCCAAGAGAGAGGAGCCGAGAGGACCCAGTACTTC. Its translation: CASSQERGAERTQYF.

This clonotype was seen repeatedly, ten times or more. The J gene is TRBJ2-7, the V gene TRBV6-6; D call uncertain. The CDR3 is 12 amino acids. Germline CDR1 MNHNY, CDR2 SVGAGI (reference sequence). Trimming cost V 2 bases and J 7 bases, with 9 bases left between them. The CDR3 region is CASSYALGEQYF. The CDR3 coding sequence is TGTGCCAGCAGTTACGCTCTCGGGGAGCAGTACTTC.